Each of the 23 T cell receptor beta chains below was sequenced from the same sample in a study of blood T cell repertoires in COVID-19. TCRdb keeps only in-frame clones here, not all; method: immunoSEQ multiplex PCR. The sample has over 200,000 clones; around 84% are singletons. The sample comprised peripheral blood. All receptors come from a woman of 80 years or more with active or convalescent COVID-19.

The chain carries TRBV5-1 and TRBJ2-3; 8 bases align to TRBD1. The germline gives CDR1 SGHRS, CDR2 YFSETQ. The CDR3 covers 14 residues. V shed 4 bases, J shed 0 bases, and the junction held 1 base outside the gene matches. The CDR3 bases are TGCGCCAGCAGCCGGGACAGGAGCACAGATACGCAGTATTTT. Translating it yields CASSRDRSTDTQYF.

The CDR3, as DNA: TGTGCCAGCAGAATCCGGACATATAGCAATCAGCCCCAGCATTTT. It translates to CASRIRTYSNQPQHF. This chain joins TRBV6-5 and TRBJ1-5; maybe TRBD1 (5 bases). The CDR3 contains 15 residues. CDR1 and CDR2 (germline): MNHEY, SVGAGI. V gave up 6 bases and J gave up 0 bases, with 12 bases separating them.

The chain combines TRBV14 with TRBJ1-2, with no clear D. CDR3 length: 15 amino acids. Trimming removed 4 bases at V and 1 base at J, with 13 bases between. Germline V gene sequence: CDR1 SGHDN, CDR2 FVKESK. The CDR3 nucleotides are TGTGCCAGCAGCCCCAATTGGAGTGGTAACTATGGCTACACCTTC. Protein sequence: CASSPNWSGNYGYTF.

The chain has TRBV5-1 and TRBJ2-7, with 9 bases that match TRBD1. CDR3 length: 15 amino acids. V shed 4 bases, J shed 5 bases, and the junction held 10 bases outside the gene matches. The germline gives CDR1 SGHRS, CDR2 YFSETQ. The CDR3 region has the DNA TGCGCCAGCAGCGGGGGGACAGGGACAGTTAACGAGCAGTACTTC. Translated, it gives CASSGGTGTVNEQYF.

V and J are TRBV7-9 and TRBJ2-3; D gene unclear. The V gene lost 2 bases and the J gene lost 6 bases, with 6 bases spanning the gap. This CDR3 contains 12 residues. CDR1 SEHNR and CDR2 FQNEAQ come from the germline V gene (reference sequence). CDR3 nucleotides: TGTGCCAGCAGCTTACATGTGGATACGCAGTATTTT. Protein: CASSLHVDTQYF. The full variable domain, with the rest looked up from reference TRBV7-9 and TRBJ2-3, is DTGVSQNPRHKITKRGQNVTFRCDPISEHNRLYWYRQTLGQGPEFLTYFQNEAQLEKSRLLSDRFSAERPKGSFSTLEIQRTEQGDSAMYLCASSLHVDTQYFGPGTRLTVL.

In this sample, this clone turned up once. The chain recombines TRBV11-2 with TRBJ2-1; a weak D match, TRBD2 (7 bases). Germline CDR1 SGHAT, CDR2 FQNNGV. The CDR3 sequence is 14 residues long. The V gene lost 5 bases and the J gene lost 9 bases, with 17 bases spanning the gap. In DNA, the CDR3 is TGTGCCAGCAGCCGCAGCCGGGGGGCCGTTGAGCAGTTCTTC. This translates into CASSRSRGAVEQFF.

The J gene is TRBJ1-1, the V gene TRBV7-8; D call uncertain. In germline, CDR1 is SGHVS, CDR2 FQNEAQ. The V end was cut by 3 bases, the J end by 4 bases, with 9 bases between. The CDR3 has 13 amino acids. The CDR3 protein is CASSFEAGTEAFF. For the CDR3, the DNA is TGTGCCAGCAGCTTTGAGGCGGGCACTGAAGCTTTCTTT.

V usage is TRBV30 and J usage is TRBJ2-7; D unresolved. This CDR3 is 12 amino acids long. The V gene lost 3 bases and the J gene lost 4 bases, with 10 bases spanning the gap. CDR1 GTSNPN and CDR2 SVGIG come from the germline V gene (reference sequence). Here the CDR3 reads CAWSPLFYEQYF. As DNA, the CDR3 is TGTGCCTGGAGCCCACTCTTTTACGAGCAGTACTTC.

The V and J genes are TRBV11-3 and TRBJ1-3; 9 nucleotides align to TRBD1. Trimming at V came to 5 bases and at J to 4 bases, leaving 6 bases not matched to a gene. The length of the CDR3 is 15 residues. CDR1 is SGHNT and CDR2 is YENEEA in the germline V gene. The CDR3, as DNA: TGTGCCAGCAGCCCGGACAGGGGATCGGGAAACACCATATATTTT. Protein product: CASSPDRGSGNTIYF. The variable domain in full, completed from reference TRBV11-3 and TRBJ1-3, reads EAGVVQSPRYKIIEKKQPVAFWCNPISGHNTLYWYLQNLGQGPELLIRYENEEAVDDSQLPKDRFSAERLKGVDSTLKIQPAELGDSAVYLCASSPDRGSGNTIYFGEGSWLTVV.

The CDR3 loop is CASSLSSGTVSSGNTIYF. The CDR3 nucleotides are TGTGCCAGTAGCCTATCCTCCGGGACTGTGAGCTCTGGAAACACCATATATTTT. The chain combines TRBV19 with TRBJ1-3; weak D call: TRBD1 (5 bases). Deletions cut 6 bases from V and 0 bases from J, with 21 bases between. The CDR3 runs 18 residues. The germline CDR1 and CDR2 sequences are LNHDA and SQIVND (reference sequence).

This clone was seen a single time. The V and J genes are TRBV2 and TRBJ2-5; no clear D gene. This CDR3 has 12 amino acids. The V gene's germline CDR1 is SNHLY and CDR2 FYNNEI. The V end was cut by 7 bases, the J end by 2 bases, with 8 bases between. The CDR3 DNA sequence: TGTGCCAGCACATCGGTACAAGAGACCCAGTACTTC. It is translated as CASTSVQETQYF.

This clone was counted only a few times. V usage is TRBV5-1 and J usage is TRBJ2-5; 9 bases are shared with TRBD1. In germline, CDR1 is SGHRS, CDR2 YFSETQ. This CDR3 contains 16 residues. J lost 2 bases, V lost 0 bases, and 5 bases had no gene match. This CDR3 reads CASSLGDRGRQETQYF. The CDR3 nucleotides read TGCGCCAGCAGCTTGGGAGACAGGGGGAGGCAAGAGACCCAGTACTTC.

This chain connects TRBV11-3 to TRBJ2-1, with no clear D. The CDR3 is 13 residues long. Trimming stripped 3 bases from V and 9 bases from J, with 12 bases between. Germline CDR1 SGHNT, CDR2 YENEEA. The CDR3 is CASSFPPYSEQFF. Written as DNA, the CDR3 is TGTGCCAGCAGCTTCCCCCCGTATTCTGAGCAGTTCTTC.

The chain recombines TRBV11-2 with TRBJ1-6; 7 bases match TRBD1. Germline loops: CDR1 SGHAT, CDR2 FQNNGV. This CDR3 has 19 residues. Unmatched junction bases numbered 12, after V lost 4 bases and J lost 0 bases. CDR3 loop: CASSSPRDRYSSYNSPLHF. For the CDR3, the DNA is TGTGCCAGCAGCTCACCCCGGGACAGATATAGCTCCTATAATTCACCCCTCCACTTT.

CDR3 sequence: CASSSSTSGRYTQYF. The CDR3 coding sequence is TGTGCCAGCAGCTCGTCGACTAGCGGCCGATATACGCAGTATTTT. The chain combines TRBV7-9 with TRBJ2-3, with 9 positions matching TRBD2. CDR1 and CDR2 (germline): SEHNR, FQNEAQ (reference sequence). The CDR3 is 15 residues long. The J segment lost 7 bases and the V segment lost 4 bases, leaving 9 bases of the junction unmatched.

This chain uses TRBV5-4 with TRBJ2-2, with unresolved D. CDR3 length equals 14 residues. V lost 1 base, J lost 5 bases, and 9 bases lay in between. Looked up from germline, CDR1 is SGHNT and CDR2 is YYREEE (reference sequence). The CDR3 sequence: CASSLRQRTGELFF. The CDR3 coding sequence is TGTGCCAGCAGCTTGAGACAACGGACCGGGGAGCTGTTTTTT.

CDR3 sequence: CASSLEGGLSTDTQYF. CDR3 DNA sequence: TGCGCCAGCAGCTTGGAGGGAGGGTTAAGCACAGATACGCAGTATTTT. This chain connects TRBV5-1 to TRBJ2-3; 7 nucleotides match TRBD2. Per the germline V gene, CDR1 is SGHRS and CDR2 is YFSETQ. With 0 bases clipped from V and 0 bases from J, the junction kept 4 bases outside the gene matches. This CDR3 region has 16 residues.

The V call is TRBV4-3, the J call TRBJ1-1; D gene ambiguous. This CDR3 has 14 residues. The germline V and J ends were trimmed by 0 bases and 8 bases, with 13 bases remaining between them. Germline CDR1 is LGHNA and CDR2 is YSLEER. The CDR3 loop reads CASSQDGRLQEAFF. CDR3 bases: TGCGCCAGCAGCCAAGATGGCAGGCTGCAGGAAGCTTTCTTT.

The chain carries TRBV5-1 and TRBJ2-7, with TRBD2 matching over 7 bases. Germline V gene sequence: CDR1 SGHRS, CDR2 YFSETQ. V was pared by 1 base and J by 2 bases, with 9 bases of the junction left unmatched. The CDR3 has 16 amino acids. CDR3 in DNA: TGCGCCAGCAGCTTGTCCGGTACTAGCGAGACCTACGAGCAGTACTTC. Residues: CASSLSGTSETYEQYF.

The V and J genes are TRBV9 and TRBJ1-2; D not certain. V was trimmed by 0 bases and J by 0 bases, leaving 9 bases between them. The CDR3 consists of 15 residues. Germline values: CDR1 SGDLS, CDR2 YYNGEE. CDR3 sequence (DNA): TGTGCCAGCAGCGTAGCTACCACAGCTAACTATGGCTACACCTTC. Amino acids: CASSVATTANYGYTF.

J is TRBJ2-7 and V is TRBV6-5, with a weak D call TRBD2 (7 bases). Looked up from germline, CDR1 is MNHEY and CDR2 is SVGAGI. The length of the CDR3 is 15 residues. V was trimmed by 0 bases and J by 7 bases, leaving 16 bases between them. The CDR3 DNA sequence: TGTGCCAGCAGTTACTCGAACAGGGAGGGTCAGGAGCAGTACTTC. The encoded protein is CASSYSNREGQEQYF.

V is TRBV10-3 and J is TRBJ2-7; 7 bases line up with TRBD2. Germline values: CDR1 ENHRY, CDR2 SYGVKD. The CDR3 is 14 amino acids. The trim removed 10 bases at V and 5 bases at J, leaving 14 bases unmatched. Here the CDR3 reads CATRTGRDYDEQYF. For the CDR3, the DNA is TGTGCCACCCGGACCGGCCGGGACTACGACGAGCAGTACTTC.

This sequence joins TRBV5-1 and TRBJ2-7; D is perhaps TRBD2 (6 bases). The V and J ends lost 1 base and 7 bases respectively, with 21 bases between them. CDR1 is SGHRS and CDR2 is YFSETQ in the germline V gene. CDR3 length: 16 amino acids. This CDR3 reads CASSLSEAGSFREQYF. The CDR3 nucleotides are TGCGCCAGCAGCTTGTCAGAGGCGGGATCCTTTCGGGAGCAGTACTTC. Supplemented by reference TRBV5-1 and TRBJ2-7, the full variable domain reads KAGVTQTPRYLIKTRGQQVTLSCSPISGHRSVSWYQQTPGQGLQFLFEYFSETQRNKGNFPGRFSGRQFSNSRSEMNVSTLELGDSALYLCASSLSEAGSFREQYFGPGTRLTVT.